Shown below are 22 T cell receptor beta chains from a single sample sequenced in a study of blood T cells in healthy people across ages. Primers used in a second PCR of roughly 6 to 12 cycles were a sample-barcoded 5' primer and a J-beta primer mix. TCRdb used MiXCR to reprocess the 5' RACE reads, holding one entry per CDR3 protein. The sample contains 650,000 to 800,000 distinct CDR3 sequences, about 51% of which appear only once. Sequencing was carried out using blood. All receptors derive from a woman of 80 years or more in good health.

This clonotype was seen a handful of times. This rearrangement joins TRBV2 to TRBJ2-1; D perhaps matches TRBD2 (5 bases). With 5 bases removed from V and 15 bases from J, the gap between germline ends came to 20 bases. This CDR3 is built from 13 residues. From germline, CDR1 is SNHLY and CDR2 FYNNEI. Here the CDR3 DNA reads TGTGCCAGCAGTCCAAGCGTACTAGTTTCCCTGTTCTTC. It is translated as CASSPSVLVSLFF.

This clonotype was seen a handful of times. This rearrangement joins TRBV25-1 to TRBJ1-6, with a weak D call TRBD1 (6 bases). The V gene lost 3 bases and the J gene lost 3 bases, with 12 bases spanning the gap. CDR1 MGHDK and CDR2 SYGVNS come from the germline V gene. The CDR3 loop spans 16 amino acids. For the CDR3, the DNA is TGTGCCAGCAGTGAGCAGGGGAAAGGCTATAATTCACCCCTCCACTTT. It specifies CASSEQGKGYNSPLHF.

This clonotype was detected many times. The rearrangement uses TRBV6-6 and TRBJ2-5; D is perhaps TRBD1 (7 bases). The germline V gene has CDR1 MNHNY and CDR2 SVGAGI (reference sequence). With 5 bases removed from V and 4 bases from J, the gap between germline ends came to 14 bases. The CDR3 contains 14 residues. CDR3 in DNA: TGTGCCAGCAGTCCCTACCAGGGGGGAGAGACCCAGTACTTC. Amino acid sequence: CASSPYQGGETQYF.

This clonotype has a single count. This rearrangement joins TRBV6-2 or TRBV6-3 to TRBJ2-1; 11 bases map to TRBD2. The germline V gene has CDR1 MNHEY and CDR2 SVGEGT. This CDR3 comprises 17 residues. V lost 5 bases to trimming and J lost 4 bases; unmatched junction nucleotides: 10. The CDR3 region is CASSTRASGGRYNEQFF. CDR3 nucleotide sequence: TGTGCCAGCAGTACCCGGGCTAGCGGGGGGCGTTACAATGAGCAGTTCTTC.

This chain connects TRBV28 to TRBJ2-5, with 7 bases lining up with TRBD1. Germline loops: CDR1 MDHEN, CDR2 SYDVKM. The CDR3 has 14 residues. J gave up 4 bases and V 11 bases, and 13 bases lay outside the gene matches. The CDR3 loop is CAGSTTGFGETQYF. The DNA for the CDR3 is TGTGCCGGATCAACGACAGGGTTCGGAGAGACCCAGTACTTC.

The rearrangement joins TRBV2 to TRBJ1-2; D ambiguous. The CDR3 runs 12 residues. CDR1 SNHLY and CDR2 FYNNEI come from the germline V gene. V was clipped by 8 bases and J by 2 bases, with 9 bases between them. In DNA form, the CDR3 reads TGTGCCAGCTCGGCGACGAACTATGGCTACACCTTC. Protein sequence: CASSATNYGYTF.

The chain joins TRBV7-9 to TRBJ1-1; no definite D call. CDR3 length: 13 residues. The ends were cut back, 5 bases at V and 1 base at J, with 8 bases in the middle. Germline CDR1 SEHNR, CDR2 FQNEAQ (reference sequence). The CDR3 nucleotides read TGTGCCAGCAGCGACCTTGAGAACACTGAAGCTTTCTTT. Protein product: CASSDLENTEAFF. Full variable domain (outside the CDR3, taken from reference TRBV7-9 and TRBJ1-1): DTGVSQNPRHKITKRGQNVTFRCDPISEHNRLYWYRQTLGQGPEFLTYFQNEAQLEKSRLLSDRFSAERPKGSFSTLEIQRTEQGDSAMYLCASSDLENTEAFFGQGTRLTVV.

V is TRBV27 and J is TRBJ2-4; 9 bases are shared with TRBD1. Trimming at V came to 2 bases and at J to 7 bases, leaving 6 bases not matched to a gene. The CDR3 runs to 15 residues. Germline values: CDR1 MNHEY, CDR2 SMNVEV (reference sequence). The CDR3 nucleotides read TGTGCCAGCAGTTTAGGGGGACAGGGAAGGAACATTCAGTACTTC. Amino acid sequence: CASSLGGQGRNIQYF.

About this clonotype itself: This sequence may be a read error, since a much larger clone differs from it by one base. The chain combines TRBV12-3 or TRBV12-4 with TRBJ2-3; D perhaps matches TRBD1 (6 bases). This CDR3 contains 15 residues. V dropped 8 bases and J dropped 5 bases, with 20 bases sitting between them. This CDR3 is CASGQQGPRGDTQYF. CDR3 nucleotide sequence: TGTGCCAGCGGTCAACAGGGACCCAGAGGAGATACGCAGTATTTT.

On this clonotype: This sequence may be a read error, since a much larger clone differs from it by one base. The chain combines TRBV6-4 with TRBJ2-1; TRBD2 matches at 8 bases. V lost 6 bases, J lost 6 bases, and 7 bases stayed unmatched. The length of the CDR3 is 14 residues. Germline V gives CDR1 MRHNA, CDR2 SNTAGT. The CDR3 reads CASRRAGDPNEQFF. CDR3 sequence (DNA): TGTGCCAGCAGAAGAGCGGGAGACCCCAATGAGCAGTTCTTC.

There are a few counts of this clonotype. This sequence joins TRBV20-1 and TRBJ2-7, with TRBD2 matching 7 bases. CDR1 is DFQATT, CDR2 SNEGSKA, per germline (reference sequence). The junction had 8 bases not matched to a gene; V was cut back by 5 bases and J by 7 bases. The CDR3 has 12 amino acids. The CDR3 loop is CSAASGYNEQYF. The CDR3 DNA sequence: TGCAGTGCTGCTAGCGGCTACAATGAGCAGTACTTC.

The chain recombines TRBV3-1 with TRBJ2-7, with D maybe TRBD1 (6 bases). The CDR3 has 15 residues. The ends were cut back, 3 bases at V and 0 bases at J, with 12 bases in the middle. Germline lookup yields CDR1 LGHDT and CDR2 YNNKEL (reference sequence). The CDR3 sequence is CASSHRTAYSYEQYF. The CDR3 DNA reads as TGTGCCAGCAGCCACCGGACAGCTTACTCCTACGAGCAGTACTTC.

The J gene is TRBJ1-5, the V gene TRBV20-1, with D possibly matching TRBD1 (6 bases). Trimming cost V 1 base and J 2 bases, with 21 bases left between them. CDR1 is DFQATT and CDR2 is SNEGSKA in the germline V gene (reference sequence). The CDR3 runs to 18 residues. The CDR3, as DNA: TGCAGTGCTAGAGCCTCCGGGACAACCCGAGGAGGCAATCAGCCCCAGCATTTT. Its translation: CSARASGTTRGGNQPQHF.

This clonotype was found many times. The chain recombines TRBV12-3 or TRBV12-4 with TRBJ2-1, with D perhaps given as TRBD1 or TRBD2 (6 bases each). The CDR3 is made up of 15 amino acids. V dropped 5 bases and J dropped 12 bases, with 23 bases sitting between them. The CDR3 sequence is CASSPGGTLGGRQFF. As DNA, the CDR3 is TGTGCCAGCAGTCCGGGCGGGACCCTAGGGGGGAGGCAGTTCTTC.

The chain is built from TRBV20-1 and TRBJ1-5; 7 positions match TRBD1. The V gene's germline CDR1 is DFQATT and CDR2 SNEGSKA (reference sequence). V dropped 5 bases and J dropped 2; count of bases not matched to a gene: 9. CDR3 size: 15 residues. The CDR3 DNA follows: TGCAGTGCTGGCGCGGGACAGACAGGCAATCAGCCCCAGCATTTT. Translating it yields CSAGAGQTGNQPQHF.

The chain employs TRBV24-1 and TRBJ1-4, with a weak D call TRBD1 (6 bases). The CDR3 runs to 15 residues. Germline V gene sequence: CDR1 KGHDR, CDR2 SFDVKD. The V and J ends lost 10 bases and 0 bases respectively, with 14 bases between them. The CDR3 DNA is TGTGCCACACAGGGACGCCGAACAACTAATGAAAAACTGTTTTTT. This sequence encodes CATQGRRTTNEKLFF.

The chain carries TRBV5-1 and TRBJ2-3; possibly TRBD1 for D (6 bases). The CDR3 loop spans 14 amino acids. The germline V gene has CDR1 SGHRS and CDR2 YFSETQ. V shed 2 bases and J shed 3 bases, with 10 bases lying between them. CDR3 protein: CASSFAQGTDTQYF. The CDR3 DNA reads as TGCGCCAGCAGCTTTGCTCAGGGGACAGATACGCAGTATTTT.

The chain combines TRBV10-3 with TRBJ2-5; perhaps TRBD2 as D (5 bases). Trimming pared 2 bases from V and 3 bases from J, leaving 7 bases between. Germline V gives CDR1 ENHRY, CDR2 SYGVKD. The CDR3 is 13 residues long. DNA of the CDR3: TGTGCCATCAGTGAGGCGGAGGAAGAGACCCAGTACTTC. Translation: CAISEAEEETQYF.

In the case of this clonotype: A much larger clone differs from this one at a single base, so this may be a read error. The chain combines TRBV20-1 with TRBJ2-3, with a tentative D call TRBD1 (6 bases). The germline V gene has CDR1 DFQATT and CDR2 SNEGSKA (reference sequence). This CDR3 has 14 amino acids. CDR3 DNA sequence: TGCAGTACTAGTTGGAGCAGGGGAGCAGATACGCAGTATTTT. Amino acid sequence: CSTSWSRGADTQYF.

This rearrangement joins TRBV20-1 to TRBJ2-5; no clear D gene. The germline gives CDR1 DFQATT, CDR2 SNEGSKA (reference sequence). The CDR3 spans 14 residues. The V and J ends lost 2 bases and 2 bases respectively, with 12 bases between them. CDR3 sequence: CSARSLREQETQYF. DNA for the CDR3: TGCAGTGCTAGATCCCTAAGAGAGCAAGAGACCCAGTACTTC.

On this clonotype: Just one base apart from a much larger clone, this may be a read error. The CDR3 sequence is CANSLDAASSYNEQFF. CDR3 sequence (DNA): TGTGCCAACAGCTTGGATGCAGCCAGCTCCTACAATGAGCAGTTCTTC. The chain has TRBV5-5 and TRBJ2-1; D not resolved. Germline CDR1 reads SGHKS; CDR2 reads YYEKEE (reference sequence). CDR3 length equals 16 residues.

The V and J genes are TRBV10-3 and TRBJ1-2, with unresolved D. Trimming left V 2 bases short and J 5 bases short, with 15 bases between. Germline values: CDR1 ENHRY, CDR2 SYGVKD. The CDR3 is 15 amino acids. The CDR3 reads CAISESGGQAYGYTF. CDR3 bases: TGTGCCATCAGTGAGAGTGGAGGGCAGGCGTATGGCTACACCTTC.